What follows are 18 T cell receptor beta chains derived from one specimen sequenced in a study of blood T cell repertoires in COVID-19. TCRdb keeps only in-frame clones here, not all; method: immunoSEQ multiplex PCR. Of some 70,000 clones listed, just over 85% are singletons. Sequenced input: peripheral blood. All receptors come from a woman aged 60 to 75 with acute or convalescent COVID-19.

The rearrangement joins TRBV7-9 to TRBJ2-3, with no clear D. Deletions cut 1 base from V and 1 base from J, with 9 bases between. Germline V gene data show CDR1 as SEHNR and CDR2 as FQNEAQ (reference sequence). This CDR3 contains 15 residues. CDR3 in DNA: TGTGCCAGCAGCTTAGGGGTAGCCCGCACAGATACGCAGTATTTT. Encoded protein: CASSLGVARTDTQYF. The entire variable domain, with the rest obtained from reference TRBV7-9 and TRBJ2-3, is as follows: DTGVSQNPRHKITKRGQNVTFRCDPISEHNRLYWYRQTLGQGPEFLTYFQNEAQLEKSRLLSDRFSAERPKGSFSTLEIQRTEQGDSAMYLCASSLGVARTDTQYFGPGTRLTVL.

This clone was counted a few times. J is TRBJ1-2 and V is TRBV2; D ambiguous. CDR1 and CDR2 from the germline V gene are SNHLY and FYNNEI. This CDR3 has 13 amino acids. Trimming left V 6 bases short and J 4 bases short, with 12 bases between. Written as DNA, the CDR3 is TGTGCCAGCAGCATGGAGGAAAGCTATGGCTACACCTTC. Translated: CASSMEESYGYTF. Looking up the rest from reference TRBV2 and TRBJ1-2 gives the full variable domain: EPEVTQTPSHQVTQMGQEVILRCVPISNHLYFYWYRQILGQKVEFLVSFYNNEISEKSEIFDDQFSVERPDGSNFTLKIRSTKLEDSAMYFCASSMEESYGYTFGSGTRLTVV.

The chain uses TRBV7-7 and TRBJ2-1; 11 bases align to TRBD2. Per germline, CDR1 SSHAT and CDR2 FNYEAQ (reference sequence). This CDR3 region has 15 residues. The J segment lost 4 bases and the V segment lost 5 bases, leaving 4 bases of the junction unmatched. The CDR3 is CASSPGTSGYNEQFF. The CDR3 region has the DNA TGTGCCAGCAGCCCAGGGACTAGCGGTTACAATGAGCAGTTCTTC.

CDR3 DNA sequence: TGTGCCAGCAGCCCGGGACTTGGTGAGCAGTTCTTC. It translates to CASSPGLGEQFF. The gene calls are TRBV5-5 and TRBJ2-1; TRBD2 is a possible D gene (6 bases). V was clipped by 4 bases and J by 9 bases, with 11 bases between them. This CDR3 region has 12 residues. From germline, CDR1 is SGHKS and CDR2 YYEKEE (reference sequence).

V is TRBV30 and J is TRBJ1-6; the match to TRBD1 covers 7 bases. V lost 2 bases to trimming and J lost 5 bases; unmatched junction nucleotides: 3. The V gene's germline CDR1 is GTSNPN and CDR2 SVGIG (reference sequence). CDR3 size: 14 residues. The DNA for the CDR3 is TGTGCCTGGAGTAGGACAGGCCATAATTCACCCCTCCACTTT. Its translation: CAWSRTGHNSPLHF.

This rearrangement joins TRBV5-5 to TRBJ1-1; 9 nucleotides line up with TRBD1. The CDR3 is 14 amino acids. The germline CDR1 and CDR2 sequences are SGHKS and YYEKEE (reference sequence). The J segment lost 4 bases and the V segment lost 3 bases, leaving 4 bases of the junction unmatched. In DNA form, the CDR3 reads TGTGCCAGCAGCTGGGGGACAGGGCCCACTGAAGCTTTCTTT. This encodes CASSWGTGPTEAFF.

The gene calls are TRBV27 and TRBJ1-3; TRBD1 matches 8 bases. The CDR3 runs 15 residues. Germline V CDR1 and CDR2: MNHEY, SMNVEV (reference sequence). Trimming at V came to 5 bases and at J to 0 bases, leaving 3 bases not matched to a gene. The CDR3 spells CASSPTGASGNTIYF. CDR3 in DNA: TGTGCCAGCAGTCCGACAGGGGCCTCTGGAAACACCATATATTTT.

The chain carries TRBV5-1 and TRBJ1-4, with TRBD1 matching 8 bases. The CDR3 loop spans 19 amino acids. Trimming removed 0 bases from V and 8 bases from J; junction bases left unmatched: 18. CDR1 SGHRS and CDR2 YFSETQ come from the germline V gene. The CDR3 loop reads CASSLERGSQDRVGEKLFF. CDR3 in DNA: TGCGCCAGCAGCTTGGAAAGGGGGAGCCAGGACAGGGTAGGGGAAAAACTGTTTTTT.

This chain links TRBV18 with TRBJ2-6; TRBD2 matches 13 bases. Germline values: CDR1 KGHSH, CDR2 LQKENI. Losses at the gene ends were 2 bases for V and 3 bases for J; bases not matched to a gene: 4. The CDR3 loop spans 18 amino acids. CDR3 protein: CASSPGGLAGSGANVLTF. CDR3 DNA: TGTGCCAGCTCACCAGGGGGACTAGCGGGGAGTGGGGCCAACGTCCTGACTTTC.

This chain links TRBV7-9 with TRBJ2-7, with 10 bases that match TRBD2. This CDR3 is 15 amino acids long. The germline V gene has CDR1 SEHNR and CDR2 FQNEAQ (reference sequence). V shed 5 bases and J 1 base; nucleotides not matched to a gene: 5. Here the CDR3 DNA reads TGTGCCAGCAGCCGGACAGCGGGAGGGTCCTACGAGCAGTACTTC. Protein product: CASSRTAGGSYEQYF.

This rearrangement joins TRBV2 to TRBJ1-4; 7 bases line up with TRBD1. Germline CDR1 and CDR2: SNHLY and FYNNEI. V shed 4 bases, J shed 3 bases, and the junction held 14 bases outside the gene matches. The CDR3 contains 18 residues. This CDR3 reads CASSVHASRGTSNEKLFF. CDR3 nucleotides: TGTGCCAGCAGTGTTCACGCCAGCAGGGGGACCTCTAATGAAAAACTGTTTTTT.

This chain connects TRBV5-4 to TRBJ2-5, with 7 bases matching TRBD1. CDR3 length: 14 residues. V lost 0 bases, J lost 1 base, and 0 bases stayed unmatched. CDR1 and CDR2 (germline): SGHNT, YYREEE (reference sequence). Written as DNA, the CDR3 is TGTGCCAGCAGCTTGGGGGACAGCCAAGAGACCCAGTACTTC. Its protein is CASSLGDSQETQYF.

The rearrangement uses TRBV28 and TRBJ2-1; 16 bases align to TRBD2. The J segment lost 7 bases and the V segment lost 6 bases, leaving 12 bases of the junction unmatched. The CDR3 spans 18 residues. Germline values: CDR1 MDHEN, CDR2 SYDVKM. This CDR3 reads CASRRLGTSGRASNEQFF. The CDR3 nucleotides are TGTGCCAGCAGACGACTCGGGACTAGCGGGAGGGCCTCGAATGAGCAGTTCTTC.

A note on this clone: Given the absence of the conserved phenylalanine or tryptophan at the CDR3 end, a read error is likely. The DNA is omitted, as the CDR3 cannot be located on it reliably, and the CDR3 follows TCRdb's listing. The rearrangement joins TRBV5-4 to TRBJ1-5; TRBD1, the table's D call, lacks a check against the DNA. Inclusive of both ends, the CDR3 amounts to 12 amino acids. Germline CDR1 SGHNT, CDR2 YYREEE (reference sequence). The CDR3 loop is CASSFGQGFAAV.

The chain is built from TRBV4-2 and TRBJ2-3; TRBD2 matches 8 bases. With 2 bases clipped from V and 3 bases from J, the junction kept 13 bases outside the gene matches. Germline values: CDR1 LGHNA, CDR2 YNFKEQ. The CDR3 runs to 18 residues. CDR3 nucleotides: TGTGCCAGCAGCCAAAACGGGGGTCGGGAGGGCTTAACAGATACGCAGTATTTT. It is translated as CASSQNGGREGLTDTQYF.

This sequence joins TRBV2 and TRBJ1-5; 10 bases map to TRBD1. From germline, CDR1 is SNHLY and CDR2 FYNNEI. CDR3 length equals 16 residues. V trimming: 2 bases; J trimming: 6 bases; junction bases outside the gene matches: 7. CDR3 sequence reads: CASSESTGGFGQPQHF. CDR3 nucleotide sequence: TGTGCCAGCAGTGAATCGACAGGGGGCTTCGGTCAGCCCCAGCATTTT.

The rearrangement uses TRBV18 and TRBJ1-1; tentatively, D is TRBD1 (6 bases). CDR1 is KGHSH and CDR2 is LQKENI in the germline V gene. With 3 bases removed from V and 5 bases from J, the gap between germline ends came to 25 bases. This CDR3 spans 18 amino acids. CDR3 protein: CASSPGYLGGPRKTEAFF. The CDR3 DNA sequence: TGTGCCAGCTCACCGGGATATTTAGGGGGACCACGGAAAACTGAAGCTTTCTTT.

The V call is TRBV28, the J call TRBJ1-2; TRBD1 matches at 7 bases. Looked up from germline, CDR1 is MDHEN and CDR2 is SYDVKM. This CDR3 comprises 13 residues. Losses at the gene ends were 3 bases for V and 3 bases for J; bases not matched to a gene: 1. The CDR3 coding sequence is TGTGCCAGCAGTTTCAGGGGGGACTATGGCTACACCTTC. It yields the protein CASSFRGDYGYTF.